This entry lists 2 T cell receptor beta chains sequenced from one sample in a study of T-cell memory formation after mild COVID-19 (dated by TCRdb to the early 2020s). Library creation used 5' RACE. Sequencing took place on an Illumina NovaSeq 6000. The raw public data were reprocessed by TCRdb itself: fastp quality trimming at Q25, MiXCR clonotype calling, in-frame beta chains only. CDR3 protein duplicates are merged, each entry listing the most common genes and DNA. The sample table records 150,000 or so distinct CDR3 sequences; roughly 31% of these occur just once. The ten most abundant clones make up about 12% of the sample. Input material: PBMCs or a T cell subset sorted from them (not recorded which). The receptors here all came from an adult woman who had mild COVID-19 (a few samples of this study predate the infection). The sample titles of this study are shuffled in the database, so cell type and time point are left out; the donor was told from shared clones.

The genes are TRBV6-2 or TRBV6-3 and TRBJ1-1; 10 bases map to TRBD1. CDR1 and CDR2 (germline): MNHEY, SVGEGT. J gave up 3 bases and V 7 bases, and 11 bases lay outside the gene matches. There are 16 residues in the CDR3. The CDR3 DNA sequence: TGTGCCAGCACCTCCGGACAGGGGGTAAAGTACACTGAAGCTTTCTTT. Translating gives CASTSGQGVKYTEAFF.

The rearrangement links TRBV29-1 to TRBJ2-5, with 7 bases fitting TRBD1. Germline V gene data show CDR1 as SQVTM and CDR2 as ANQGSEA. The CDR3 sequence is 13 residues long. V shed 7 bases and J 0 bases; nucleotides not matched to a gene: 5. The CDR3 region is CSGTGGHQETQYF. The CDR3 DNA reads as TGCAGCGGGACAGGCGGTCACCAAGAGACCCAGTACTTC.